This T cell receptor (beta chain) comes out of a study of blood T cell repertoires in COVID-19. Study-wide context: The origin of the acute and convalescent COVID-19 samples was the United States, Italy and Spain.

Trimming removed 2 bases from V and 0 bases from J; junction bases left unmatched: 13. Per the germline V gene, CDR1 is SGHKS and CDR2 is YYEKEE (reference sequence). The CDR3 has 19 residues. While infection was still active, Seattle patients were enrolled and then followed longitudinally. This clone was observed once. Per the authors' pipeline: Reference gene primers were amplified, and this amplification served to estimate nucleated cell counts. Here immunoSEQ multiplex PCR was the method, and the copy in TCRdb shows in-frame clones only, minus some. Clonal size and the V and J genes are those of that table, whereas D and trimming came from the DNA. The data hold some 150,000 clones, with 80% to 90% observed a single time.

Specimen: peripheral blood. The chain carries TRBV5-5 and TRBJ2-7; TRBD2 matches 11 bases. This TCR was recovered from a woman aged 55-70 years with COVID-19, enrolled during active disease. The CDR3 nucleotides are TGTGCCAGCAGCTTAGAAACCCAGACTAGCGGGGTCCTCTCCTACGAGCAGTACTTC. As protein: CASSLETQTSGVLSYEQYF.